Included here is one T cell receptor (beta chain) sequence, with context. Its antigen is unidentified. Here immunoSEQ multiplex PCR was the method, and the copy in TCRdb shows in-frame clones only, minus some. The table shows over 90,000 clones, with over 60% occurring only once. The CDR3 loop spans 14 amino acids. V gave up 1 base and J gave up 4 bases, with 12 bases separating them. Germline lookup yields CDR1 GTSNPN and CDR2 SVGIG (reference sequence). This entry comes from a study of Ad26.COV2.S vaccination and SARS-CoV-2 variants. Study findings and constraints: Post-vaccination breadth of spike-specific CD8+ and CD4+ T cell responses was reportedly substantial. Researchers cautioned that TCR breadth and depth analyses may have underestimated total T cell responses. The study found higher spike-specific TCR breadth in vaccine than placebo recipients. Vaccine recipients and placebo recipients showed similar non-spike TCR breadth.

The clonotype originates from a human donor who had recovered from COVID-19. The rearrangement uses TRBV30 and TRBJ2-3, with D possibly being TRBD2 (6 bases). Here the sequenced sample was peripheral blood, taken after recovery from COVID-19. CDR3 sequence (DNA): TGTGCCTGGAGTGCCCAGGGAGGCGCAGATACGCAGTATTTT. This encodes CAWSAQGGADTQYF.